This T cell receptor beta chain was sequenced for a study of regulatory T cells in long-lasting Graves disease (dated by TCRdb to the early 2020s). Study-level background: Patients with newly diagnosed Graves' disease had been on antithyroid drugs for under 3 months. The study took place in China and was registered as a clinical trial. This study used TCR sequencing and RNA sequencing of peripheral blood to compare persistent Graves' disease patients against newly diagnosed Graves' disease patients. A total of roughly 35 samples were covered by TCR sequencing, comprising around 13 persistent and approximately 20 newly diagnosed Graves' disease patients. What the study reported, not specific to this receptor: Preferential use of TRBV28, TRBJ1-2 and TRBJ2-5 was observed in persistent disease, whereas TRBV20-1 and TRBJ2-1 were favored in newly diagnosed disease. Sequencing and analysis were limited to the TCR beta chain. The authors noted that the small sample size was a limitation that may lower accuracy. More public clonotypes were shared among persistent patients (roughly 2,700) than among newly diagnosed patients (roughly 1,000). Lower TCR Shannon entropy and fewer highly expanded clones were observed in persistent Graves' disease patients than in newly diagnosed patients, which suggested clonal expansion. The study examined only peripheral blood because the primary lesion, thyroid tissue, could not be accessed.

Receptors were amplified or captured by multiplex PCR. TCRdb names Illumina HiSeq 4000 as the instrument used. iRepertoire HTBI primers and Arm-PCR amplification of CDR3 regions were used to construct TCR beta libraries. Before sequencing, the PCR products underwent gel purification. As for how the authors treated the data: Gene usage analysis of CDR3 amino acid clonotypes relied on the approximately 62 TRBV and more than twelve TRBJ segments identified across samples. COPE and FqMerger were used to merge the filtered high-quality paired reads into contigs. BLAST was used to align contigs to the IMGT TRBV, TRBD and TRBJ reference genes, and CDR3 was defined following IMGT. Any clonotype with a frequency above 0.1% was counted as a highly expanded clone. Shannon entropy was used to measure repertoire diversity, and the Gini coefficient was used to measure V-J evenness. A clonotype found in more than one individual was treated as public. TCRdb trimmed public reads at Q25 via fastp, called clones via MiXCR and kept in-frame beta chains. For every CDR3 protein sequence, its rows merge into one entry that carries the most common genes and DNA. The V and J calls and clone size are TCRdb's, not the authors'. Present in this sample are roughly 530,000 distinct CDR3 sequences, more than 15% of which were seen just once. Of the sample, about 25% is held by the ten largest clones.

The CDR3, from cysteine to phenylalanine, totals 14 residues. The DNA shown is the 42-base CDR3, in frame from base 1. Trimming removed 3 bases from V and 7 bases from J, leaving 15 bases between the germline ends. CDR1 and CDR2 are read off the germline V gene as MDHEN and SYDVKM. The time point label on this specimen signifies: newly diagnosed GD, antithyroid drugs for less than 3 months. For both TCR sequencing and RNA sequencing, RNA was extracted from PBMCs using TRIzol. The diagnosis of Graves' disease followed American Thyroid Association guidelines. The patients came from an endocrinology department in Xi'an, China. Each patient gave approximately 10 milliliters of peripheral blood, collected in an EDTA anticoagulant tube. Ficoll Paque Plus density gradient separation was used to isolate PBMCs, and no further T cell sorting was done. An Agilent 2100 Bioanalyzer and agarose gel were used to check RNA quality, while a NanoDrop 2000 measured RNA concentration.

This clonotype occurred a few times. The antigen it recognizes is unknown. Base qualities are missing; no much larger clone stands one base away. Separately, the same data were catalogued under a study of T cells in Graves' hyperthyroidism and ophthalmopathy. The second publication reports: Stable Graves' hyperthyroidism was defined as no progression to ophthalmopathy during 18 months of follow-up. Hyperthyroidism patients were newly diagnosed, had a disease duration of under 2 months, and were aged 18 to 65 years. Any patient with an uncontrolled infection, another autoimmune disease, pregnancy or lactation was excluded. Clinical symptoms, serum thyroxine and TRAb, thyroid ultrasound, and orbital computed tomography formed the basis for the diagnoses. The first round of RT-PCR for the TCR CDR3 was performed with the HTBI primer set and the Qiagen OneStep RT-PCR kit. Blood samples also contained most of the expanded thyroid clonotypes (frequency above 0.001), which suggests that blood repertoires may reflect thyroid immune responses. A model built on a 13 V-J signature distinguished ophthalmopathy from stable hyperthyroidism, reaching over 85% sensitivity and 81.08% specificity in cross-validation and 80%/75% in testing. In validation, the model predicted progression to ophthalmopathy a median of around six months before onset, with about 70% sensitivity and more than 72% specificity. To identify distinguishing TCR V-J signatures, a discovery cohort of roughly 100 patients was used, comprising 43 with Graves' ophthalmopathy and under 60 with stable Graves' hyperthyroidism. Prospective prediction of ophthalmopathy was tested in an independent validation cohort of under 20 hyperthyroidism patients and 17 patients who later progressed to ophthalmopathy. The approximately 98 discovery patients were randomly divided into training and test sets at a 7:3 ratio. In addition, the study compared T-cell repertoires in thyroid tissue and in blood from six Graves' hyperthyroidism patients. Following sampling, methimazole starting at 30 mg daily was given to hyperthyroidism patients, and high-dose intravenous methylprednisolone was given to ophthalmopathy patients. The libraries were constructed in a second round of multiplex PCR and then size-selected and purified. The libraries were sequenced on an Illumina HiSeq2000 using paired-end 100 bp reads. Raw data were processed with SOAPnuke, discarding reads with adapters, uncalled bases, mean Phred below 15, or no exact constant-primer or identifier match. COPE v1.2.5 was used to merge the high-quality paired reads, and each unique nucleotide sequence was defined as a clonotype. MiTCR v1.1 was used to align the clonotypes against IMGT TRBV, TRBD and TRBJ reference segments. The analysis included only V-J combinations with a frequency above 0.0001, which together covered around 99% of the repertoires. The TCS score was defined as F50 (clonal expansion) divided by E x V (chaos), with BLOSUM62-based TCRdist calculated between CDR3 peptides within each V-J. Welch's t-statistics and random forest reduced roughly 500 V-J features to 10 to 15, which were used in a naive Bayes classifier (R e1071). Sample size was not statistically predetermined, and investigators were not blinded to group allocation. TCR Vbeta CDR3 sequencing of some 140 peripheral blood samples (approximately 44 ophthalmopathy, about 74 hyperthyroidism and roughly 17 progressor patients) is reported in the paper.

The chain is made from TRBV28 and TRBJ1-2; no D gene call is confident. The source is a woman aged 35 to 60 with Graves disease. Donor details come from another sample of the same person, matched by shared clones. Sequencing used peripheral blood mononuclear cells (PBMCs), obtained at new diagnosis, from a patient treated with antithyroid drugs. The CDR3 region reads CASSFRQVSGGYTF. In nucleotide form, the sequence is TGTGCCAGCAGTTTTCGGCAGGTGTCAGGTGGCTACACCTTC.